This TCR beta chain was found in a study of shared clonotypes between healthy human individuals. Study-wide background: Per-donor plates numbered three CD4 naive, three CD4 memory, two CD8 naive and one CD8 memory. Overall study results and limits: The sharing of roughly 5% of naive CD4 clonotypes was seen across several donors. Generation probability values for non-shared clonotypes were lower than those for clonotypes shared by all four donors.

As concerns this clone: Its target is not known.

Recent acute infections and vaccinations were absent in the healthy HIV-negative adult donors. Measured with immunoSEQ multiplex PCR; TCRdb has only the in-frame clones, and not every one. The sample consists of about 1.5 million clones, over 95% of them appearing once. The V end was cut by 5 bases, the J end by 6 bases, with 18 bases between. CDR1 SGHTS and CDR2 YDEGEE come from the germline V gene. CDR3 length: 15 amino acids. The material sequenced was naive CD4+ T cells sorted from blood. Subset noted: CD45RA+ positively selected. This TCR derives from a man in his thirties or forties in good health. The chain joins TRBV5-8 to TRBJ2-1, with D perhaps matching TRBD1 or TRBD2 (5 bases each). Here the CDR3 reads CASRGTGRNFNEQFF. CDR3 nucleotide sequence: TGTGCCAGCAGGGGTACGGGACGGAACTTCAATGAGCAGTTCTTC.